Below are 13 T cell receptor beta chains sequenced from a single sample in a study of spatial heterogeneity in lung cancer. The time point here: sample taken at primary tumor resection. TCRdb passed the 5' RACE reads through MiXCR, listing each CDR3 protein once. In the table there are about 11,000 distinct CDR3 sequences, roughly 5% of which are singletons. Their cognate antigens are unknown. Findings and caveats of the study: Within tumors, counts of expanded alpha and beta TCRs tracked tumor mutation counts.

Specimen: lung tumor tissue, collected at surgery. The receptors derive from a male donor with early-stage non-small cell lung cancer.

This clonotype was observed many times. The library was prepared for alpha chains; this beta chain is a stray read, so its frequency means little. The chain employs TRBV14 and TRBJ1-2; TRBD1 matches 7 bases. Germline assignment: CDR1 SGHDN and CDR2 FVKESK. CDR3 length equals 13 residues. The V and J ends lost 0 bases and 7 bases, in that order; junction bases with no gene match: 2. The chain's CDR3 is CASSQERTGGYTF. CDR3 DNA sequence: TGTGCCAGCAGCCAAGAACGGACAGGTGGCTACACCTTC.

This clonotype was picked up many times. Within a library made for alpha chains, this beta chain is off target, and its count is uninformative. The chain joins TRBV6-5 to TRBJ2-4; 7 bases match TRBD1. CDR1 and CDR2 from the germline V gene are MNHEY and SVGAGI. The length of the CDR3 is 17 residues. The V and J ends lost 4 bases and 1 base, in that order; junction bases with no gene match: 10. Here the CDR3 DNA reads TGTGCCAGCAGTTCTTACACAGGGGAAAGGGCCAAAAACATTCAGTACTTC. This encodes CASSSYTGERAKNIQYF.

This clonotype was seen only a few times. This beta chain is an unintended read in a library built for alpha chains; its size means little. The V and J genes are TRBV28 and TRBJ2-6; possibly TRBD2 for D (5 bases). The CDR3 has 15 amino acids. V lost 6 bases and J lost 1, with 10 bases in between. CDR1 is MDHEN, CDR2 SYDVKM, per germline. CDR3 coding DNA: TGTGCCAGCAGGGGAGATACGTCTGGGGCCAACGTCCTGACTTTC. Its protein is CASRGDTSGANVLTF.

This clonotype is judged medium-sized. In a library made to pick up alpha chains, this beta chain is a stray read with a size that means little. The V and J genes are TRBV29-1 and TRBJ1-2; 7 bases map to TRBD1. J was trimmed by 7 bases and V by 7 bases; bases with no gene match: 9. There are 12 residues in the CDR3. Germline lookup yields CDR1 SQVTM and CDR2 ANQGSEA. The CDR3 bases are TGCAGCGCTTTAAGGGGGCGAAGTGGCTACACCTTC. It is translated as CSALRGRSGYTF. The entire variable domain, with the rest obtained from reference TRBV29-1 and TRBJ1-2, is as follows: SAVISQKPSRDICQRGTSLTIQCQVDSQVTMMFWYRQQPGQSLTLIATANQGSEATYESGFVIDKFPISRPNLTFSTLTVSNMSPEDSSIYLCSALRGRSGYTFGSGTRLTVV.

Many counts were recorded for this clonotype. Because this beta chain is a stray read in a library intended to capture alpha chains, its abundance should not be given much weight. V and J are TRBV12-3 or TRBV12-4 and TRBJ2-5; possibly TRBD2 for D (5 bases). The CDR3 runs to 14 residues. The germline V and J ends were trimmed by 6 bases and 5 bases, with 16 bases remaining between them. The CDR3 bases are TGTGCCAGCAGAACTAGACGGGGTCCGGAGACCCAGTACTTC. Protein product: CASRTRRGPETQYF.

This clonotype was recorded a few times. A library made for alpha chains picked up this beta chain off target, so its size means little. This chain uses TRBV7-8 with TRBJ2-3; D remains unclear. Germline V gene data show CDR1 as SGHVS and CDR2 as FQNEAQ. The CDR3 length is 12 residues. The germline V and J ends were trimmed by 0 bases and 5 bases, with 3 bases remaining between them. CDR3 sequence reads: CASSLAVDTQYF. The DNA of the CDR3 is TGTGCCAGCAGCTTAGCGGTAGATACGCAGTATTTT.

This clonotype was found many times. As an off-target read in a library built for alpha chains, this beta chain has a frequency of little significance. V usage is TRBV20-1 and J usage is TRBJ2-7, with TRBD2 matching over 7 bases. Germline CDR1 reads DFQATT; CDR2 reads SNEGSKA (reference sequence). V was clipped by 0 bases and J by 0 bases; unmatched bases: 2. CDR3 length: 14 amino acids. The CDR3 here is CSAREGGSSYEQYF. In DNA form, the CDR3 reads TGCAGTGCTAGAGAGGGAGGGAGCTCCTACGAGCAGTACTTC.

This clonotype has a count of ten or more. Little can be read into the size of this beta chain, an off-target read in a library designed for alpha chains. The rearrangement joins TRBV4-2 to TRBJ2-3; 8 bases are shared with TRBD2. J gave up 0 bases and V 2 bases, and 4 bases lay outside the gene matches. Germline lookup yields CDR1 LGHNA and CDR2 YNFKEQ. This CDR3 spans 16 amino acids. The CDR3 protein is CASSQQAGASTDTQYF. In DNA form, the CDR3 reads TGTGCCAGCAGCCAACAAGCGGGGGCAAGCACAGATACGCAGTATTTT.

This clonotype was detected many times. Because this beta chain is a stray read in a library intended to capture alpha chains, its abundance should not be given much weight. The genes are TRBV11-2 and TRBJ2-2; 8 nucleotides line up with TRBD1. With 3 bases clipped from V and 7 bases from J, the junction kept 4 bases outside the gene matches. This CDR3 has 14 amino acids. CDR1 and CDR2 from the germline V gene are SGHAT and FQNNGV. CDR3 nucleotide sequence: TGTGCCAGCAGCTTTCAGGGGGCGGTCGGGGAGCTGTTTTTT. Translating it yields CASSFQGAVGELFF.

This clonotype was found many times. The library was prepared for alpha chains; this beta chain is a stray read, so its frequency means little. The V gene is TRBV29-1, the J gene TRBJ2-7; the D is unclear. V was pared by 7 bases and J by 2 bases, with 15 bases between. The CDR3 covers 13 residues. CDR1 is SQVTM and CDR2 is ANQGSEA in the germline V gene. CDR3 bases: TGCAGCGCTGGTACCTCAGGAACCTACGAGCAGTACTTC. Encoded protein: CSAGTSGTYEQYF.

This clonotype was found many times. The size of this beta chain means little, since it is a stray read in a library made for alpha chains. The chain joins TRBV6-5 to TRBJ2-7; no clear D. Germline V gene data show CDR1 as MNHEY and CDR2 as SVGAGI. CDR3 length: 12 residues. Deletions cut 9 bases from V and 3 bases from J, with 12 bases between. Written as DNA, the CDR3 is TGTGCCAGACCATGGGATCTCTACGAGCAGTACTTC. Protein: CARPWDLYEQYF.

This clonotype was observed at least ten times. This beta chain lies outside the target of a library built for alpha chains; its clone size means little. CDR3: CASSEGTGENTEAFF. In DNA form, the CDR3 reads TGTGCCAGCAGTGAGGGTACAGGGGAAAACACTGAAGCTTTCTTT. This chain joins TRBV2 and TRBJ1-1; 7 nucleotides match TRBD1. CDR3 size: 15 residues. J was trimmed by 2 bases and V by 3 bases; bases with no gene match: 6. Germline CDR1 reads SNHLY; CDR2 reads FYNNEI.

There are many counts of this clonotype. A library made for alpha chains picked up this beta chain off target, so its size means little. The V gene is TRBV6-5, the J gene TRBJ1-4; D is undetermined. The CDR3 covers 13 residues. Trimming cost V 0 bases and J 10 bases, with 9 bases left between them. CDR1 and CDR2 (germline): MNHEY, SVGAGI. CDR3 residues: CASSYSLTGKLFF. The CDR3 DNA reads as TGTGCCAGCAGTTACTCCCTAACGGGAAAACTGTTTTTT.